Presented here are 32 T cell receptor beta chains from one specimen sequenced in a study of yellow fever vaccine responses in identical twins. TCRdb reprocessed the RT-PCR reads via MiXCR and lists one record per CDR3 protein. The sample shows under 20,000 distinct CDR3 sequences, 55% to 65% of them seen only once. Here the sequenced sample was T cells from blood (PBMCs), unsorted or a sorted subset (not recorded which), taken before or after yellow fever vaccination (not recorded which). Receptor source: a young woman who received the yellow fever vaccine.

The CDR3 loop reads CASSLGGGGREQYF. DNA of the CDR3: TGTGCCAGCAGCTTAGGGGGCGGAGGGAGGGAGCAGTACTTC. The genes are TRBV7-3 and TRBJ2-7, with D perhaps TRBD1 or TRBD2 (6 bases each). V shed 2 bases and J shed 7 bases, with 15 bases lying between them. Germline CDR1 SGHTA, CDR2 FQGTGA. CDR3 length: 14 amino acids.

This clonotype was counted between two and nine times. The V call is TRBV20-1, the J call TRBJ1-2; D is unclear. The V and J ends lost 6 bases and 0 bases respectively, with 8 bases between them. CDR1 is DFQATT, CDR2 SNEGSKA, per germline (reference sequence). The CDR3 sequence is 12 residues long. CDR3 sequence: CSAPDPNYGYTF. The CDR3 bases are TGCAGTGCCCCGGACCCTAACTATGGCTACACCTTC.

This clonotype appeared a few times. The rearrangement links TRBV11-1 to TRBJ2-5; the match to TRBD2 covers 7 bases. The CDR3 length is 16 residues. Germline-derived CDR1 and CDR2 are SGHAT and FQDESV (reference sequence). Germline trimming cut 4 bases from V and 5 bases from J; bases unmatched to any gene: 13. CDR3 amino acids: CASSYSGGGASETQYF. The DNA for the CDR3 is TGTGCCAGCAGCTATTCGGGCGGGGGTGCTTCGGAGACCCAGTACTTC.

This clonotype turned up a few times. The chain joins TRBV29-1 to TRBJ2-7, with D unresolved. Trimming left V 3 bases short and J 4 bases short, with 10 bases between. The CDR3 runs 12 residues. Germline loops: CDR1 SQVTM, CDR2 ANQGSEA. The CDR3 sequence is CSVDSGDYEQYF. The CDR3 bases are TGCAGCGTTGATTCTGGAGATTACGAGCAGTACTTC.

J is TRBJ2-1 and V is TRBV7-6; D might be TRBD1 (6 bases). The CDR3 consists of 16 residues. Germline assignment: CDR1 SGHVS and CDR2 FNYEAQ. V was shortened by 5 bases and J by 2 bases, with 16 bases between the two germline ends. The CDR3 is CASSPLSRGTYNEQFF. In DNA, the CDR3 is TGTGCCAGCAGCCCCCTCTCCAGGGGCACCTACAATGAGCAGTTCTTC.

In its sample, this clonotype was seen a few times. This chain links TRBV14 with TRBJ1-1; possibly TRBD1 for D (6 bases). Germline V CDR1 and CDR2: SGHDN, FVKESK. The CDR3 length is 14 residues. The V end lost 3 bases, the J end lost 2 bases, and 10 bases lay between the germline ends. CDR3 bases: TGTGCCAGCAGCCACAGGGGCCGTAACACTGAAGCTTTCTTT. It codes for CASSHRGRNTEAFF.

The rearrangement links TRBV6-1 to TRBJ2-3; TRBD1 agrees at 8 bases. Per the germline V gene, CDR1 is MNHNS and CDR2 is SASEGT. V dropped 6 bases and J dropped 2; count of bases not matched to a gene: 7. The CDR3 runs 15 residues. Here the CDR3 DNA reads TGTGCCAGCAGAGTGGACAGGGTCTCCACAGATACGCAGTATTTT. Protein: CASRVDRVSTDTQYF.

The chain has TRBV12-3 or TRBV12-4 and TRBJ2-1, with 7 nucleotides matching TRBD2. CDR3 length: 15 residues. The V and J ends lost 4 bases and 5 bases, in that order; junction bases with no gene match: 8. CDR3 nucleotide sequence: TGTGCCAGCAGTTACCAGGCGGGAGCAAACAATGAGCAGTTCTTC. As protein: CASSYQAGANNEQFF.

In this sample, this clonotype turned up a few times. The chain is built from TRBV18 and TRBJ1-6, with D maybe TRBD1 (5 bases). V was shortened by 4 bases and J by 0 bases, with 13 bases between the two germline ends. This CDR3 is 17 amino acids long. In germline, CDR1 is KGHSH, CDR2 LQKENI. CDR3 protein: CASSLMGTASYNSPLHF. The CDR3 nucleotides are TGTGCCAGCTCACTGATGGGGACGGCCTCCTATAATTCACCCCTCCACTTT.

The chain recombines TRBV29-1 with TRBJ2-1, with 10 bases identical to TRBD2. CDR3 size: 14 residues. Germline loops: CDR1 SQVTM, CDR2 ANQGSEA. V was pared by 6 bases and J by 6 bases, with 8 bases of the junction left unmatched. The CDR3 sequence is CSVLPGLASNEQFF. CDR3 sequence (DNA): TGCAGCGTCCTACCGGGACTAGCGTCCAATGAGCAGTTCTTC.

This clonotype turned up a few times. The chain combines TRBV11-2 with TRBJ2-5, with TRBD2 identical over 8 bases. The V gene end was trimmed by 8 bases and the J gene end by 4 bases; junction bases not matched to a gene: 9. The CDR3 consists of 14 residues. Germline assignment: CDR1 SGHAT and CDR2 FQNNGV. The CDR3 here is CASELLGLGETQYF. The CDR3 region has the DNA TGTGCCAGCGAACTACTGGGACTAGGAGAGACCCAGTACTTC.

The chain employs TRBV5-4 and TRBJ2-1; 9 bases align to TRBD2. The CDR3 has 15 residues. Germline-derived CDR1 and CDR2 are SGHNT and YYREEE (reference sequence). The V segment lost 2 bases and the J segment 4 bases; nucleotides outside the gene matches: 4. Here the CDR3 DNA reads TGTGCCAGCAGCTTTCCTAGCGGGGCTTACAATGAGCAGTTCTTC. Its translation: CASSFPSGAYNEQFF.

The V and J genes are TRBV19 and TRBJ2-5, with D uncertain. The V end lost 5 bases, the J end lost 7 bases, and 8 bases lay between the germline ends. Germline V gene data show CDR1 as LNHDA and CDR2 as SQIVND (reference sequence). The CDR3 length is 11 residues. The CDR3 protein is CASSLSGTQYF. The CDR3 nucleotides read TGTGCCAGTAGTCTGAGTGGGACCCAGTACTTC.

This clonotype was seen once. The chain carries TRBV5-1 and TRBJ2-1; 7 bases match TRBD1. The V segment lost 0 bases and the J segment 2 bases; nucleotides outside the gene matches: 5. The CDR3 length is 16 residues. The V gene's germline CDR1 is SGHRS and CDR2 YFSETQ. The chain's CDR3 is CASSLAKGATYNEQFF. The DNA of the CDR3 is TGCGCCAGCAGCTTGGCCAAGGGGGCCACCTACAATGAGCAGTTCTTC.

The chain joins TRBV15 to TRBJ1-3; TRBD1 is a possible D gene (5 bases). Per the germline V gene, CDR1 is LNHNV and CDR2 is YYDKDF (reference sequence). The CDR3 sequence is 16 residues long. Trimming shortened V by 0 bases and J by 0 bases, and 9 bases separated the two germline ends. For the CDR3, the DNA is TGTGCCACCAGCAGAGATCTGGGGGGCTCTGGAAACACCATATATTTT. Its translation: CATSRDLGGSGNTIYF.

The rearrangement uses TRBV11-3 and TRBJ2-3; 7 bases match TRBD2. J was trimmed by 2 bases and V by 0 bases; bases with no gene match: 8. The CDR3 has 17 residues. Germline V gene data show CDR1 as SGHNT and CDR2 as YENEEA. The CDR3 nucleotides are TGTGCCAGCAGCTTAGAACAAAGGGACTATTTCACAGATACGCAGTATTTT. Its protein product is CASSLEQRDYFTDTQYF. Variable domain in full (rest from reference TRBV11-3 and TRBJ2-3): EAGVVQSPRYKIIEKKQPVAFWCNPISGHNTLYWYLQNLGQGPELLIRYENEEAVDDSQLPKDRFSAERLKGVDSTLKIQPAELGDSAVYLCASSLEQRDYFTDTQYFGPGTRLTVL.

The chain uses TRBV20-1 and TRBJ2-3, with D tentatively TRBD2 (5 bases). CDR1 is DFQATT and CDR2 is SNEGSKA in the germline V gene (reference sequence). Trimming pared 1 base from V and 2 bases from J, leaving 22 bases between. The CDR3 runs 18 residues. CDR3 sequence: CSARGRLQTGLYTDTQYF. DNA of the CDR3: TGCAGTGCTAGAGGGCGATTACAAACGGGGTTATACACAGATACGCAGTATTTT.

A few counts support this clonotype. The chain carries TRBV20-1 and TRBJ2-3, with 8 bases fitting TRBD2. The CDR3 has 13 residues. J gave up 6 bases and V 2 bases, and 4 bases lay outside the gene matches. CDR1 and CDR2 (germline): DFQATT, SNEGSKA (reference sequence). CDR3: CSARLAGTDTQYF. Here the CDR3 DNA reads TGCAGTGCTAGATTAGCGGGGACCGATACGCAGTATTTT.

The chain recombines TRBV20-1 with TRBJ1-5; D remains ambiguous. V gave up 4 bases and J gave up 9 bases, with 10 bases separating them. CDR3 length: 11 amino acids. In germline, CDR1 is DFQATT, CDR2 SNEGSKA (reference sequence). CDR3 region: CSAKADGPQHF. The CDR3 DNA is TGCAGTGCTAAAGCTGACGGGCCCCAGCATTTT.

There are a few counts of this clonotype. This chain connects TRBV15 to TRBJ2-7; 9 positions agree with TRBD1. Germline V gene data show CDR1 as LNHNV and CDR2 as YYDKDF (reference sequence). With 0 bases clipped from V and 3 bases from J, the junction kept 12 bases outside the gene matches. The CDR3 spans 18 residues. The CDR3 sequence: CATSRDLWDRDHHYEQYV. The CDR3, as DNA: TGTGCCACCAGCAGAGATCTGTGGGACAGGGATCACCACTACGAGCAGTACGTC.

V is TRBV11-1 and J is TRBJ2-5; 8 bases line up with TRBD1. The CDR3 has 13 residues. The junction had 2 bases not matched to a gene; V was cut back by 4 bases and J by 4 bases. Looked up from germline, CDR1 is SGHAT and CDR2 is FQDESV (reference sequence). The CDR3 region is CASSYGQGETQYF. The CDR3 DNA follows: TGTGCCAGCAGCTACGGACAGGGAGAGACCCAGTACTTC.

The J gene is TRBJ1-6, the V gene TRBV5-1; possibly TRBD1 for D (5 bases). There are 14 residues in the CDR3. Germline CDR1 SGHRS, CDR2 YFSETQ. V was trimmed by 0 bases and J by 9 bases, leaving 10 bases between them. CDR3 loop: CASSLGQRGSPLHF. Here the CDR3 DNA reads TGCGCCAGCAGCTTGGGACAGCGTGGTTCACCCCTCCACTTT.

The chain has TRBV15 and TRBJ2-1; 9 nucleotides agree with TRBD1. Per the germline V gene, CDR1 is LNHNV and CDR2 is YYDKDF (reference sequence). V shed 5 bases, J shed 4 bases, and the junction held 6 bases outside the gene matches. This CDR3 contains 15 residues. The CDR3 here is CATSSGTGLYNEQFF. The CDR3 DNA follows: TGTGCCACCAGCTCCGGGACAGGGTTGTACAATGAGCAGTTCTTC.

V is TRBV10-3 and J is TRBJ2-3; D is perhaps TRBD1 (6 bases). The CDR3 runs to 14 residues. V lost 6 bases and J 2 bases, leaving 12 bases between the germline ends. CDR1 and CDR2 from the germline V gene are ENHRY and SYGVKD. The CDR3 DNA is TGTGCCATCAGGGGGGCGTTCATCACAGATACGCAGTATTTT. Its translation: CAIRGAFITDTQYF.

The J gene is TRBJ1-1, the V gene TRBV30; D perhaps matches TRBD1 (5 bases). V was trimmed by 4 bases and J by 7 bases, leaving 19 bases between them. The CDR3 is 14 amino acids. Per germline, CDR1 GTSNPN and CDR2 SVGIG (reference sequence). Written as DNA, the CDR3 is TGTGCCTGGAACGGGAGGGAGGGACGTTGTGAAGCTTTCTTT. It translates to CAWNGREGRCEAFF.

Here the CDR3 DNA reads TGCAGCGTTGTCTGGAACACCGGGGAGCTGTTTTTT. This translates into CSVVWNTGELFF. The chain combines TRBV29-1 with TRBJ2-2; D ambiguous. The germline gives CDR1 SQVTM, CDR2 ANQGSEA. V was pared by 4 bases and J by 1 base, with 4 bases between. The CDR3 contains 12 residues.

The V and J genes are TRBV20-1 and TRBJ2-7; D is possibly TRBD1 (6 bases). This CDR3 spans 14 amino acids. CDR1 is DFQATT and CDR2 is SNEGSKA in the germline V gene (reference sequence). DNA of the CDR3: TGCAGGGCAATCGGGACACAGACTTCCTACGAGCAGTACTTC. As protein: CRAIGTQTSYEQYF.

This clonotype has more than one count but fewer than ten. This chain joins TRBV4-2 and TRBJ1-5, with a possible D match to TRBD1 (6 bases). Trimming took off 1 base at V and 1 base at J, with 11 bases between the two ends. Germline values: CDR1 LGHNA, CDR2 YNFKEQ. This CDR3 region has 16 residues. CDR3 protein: CASSQAVQGSNQPQHF. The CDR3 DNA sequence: TGTGCCAGCAGCCAAGCAGTACAGGGAAGCAATCAGCCCCAGCATTTT.

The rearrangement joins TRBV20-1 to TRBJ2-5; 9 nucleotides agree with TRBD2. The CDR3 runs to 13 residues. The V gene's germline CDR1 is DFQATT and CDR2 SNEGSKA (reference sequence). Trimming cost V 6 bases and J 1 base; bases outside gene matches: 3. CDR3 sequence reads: CSARTSAQETQYF. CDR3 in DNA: TGCAGTGCGAGGACTAGCGCCCAAGAGACCCAGTACTTC.

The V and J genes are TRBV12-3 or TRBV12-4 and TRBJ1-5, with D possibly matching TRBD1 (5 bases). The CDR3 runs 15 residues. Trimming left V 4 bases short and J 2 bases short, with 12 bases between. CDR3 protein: CASSSGNKGNQPQHF. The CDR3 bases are TGTGCCAGCAGTTCAGGGAACAAAGGCAATCAGCCCCAGCATTTT.

The CDR3 DNA is TGCTACCCCTCAGGTCGGAGGATCTACGAGCAGTACTTC. This gives the protein CYPSGRRIYEQYF. The gene calls are TRBV20-1 and TRBJ2-7, with a tentative D call TRBD2 (5 bases). This CDR3 has 13 amino acids. CDR1 is DFQATT, CDR2 SNEGSKA, per germline (reference sequence).

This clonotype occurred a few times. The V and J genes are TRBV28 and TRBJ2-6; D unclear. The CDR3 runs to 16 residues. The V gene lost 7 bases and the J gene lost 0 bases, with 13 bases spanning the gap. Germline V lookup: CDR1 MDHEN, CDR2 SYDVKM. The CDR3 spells CASTSDGPSGANVLTF. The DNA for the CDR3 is TGTGCCAGCACCTCTGACGGGCCCTCTGGGGCCAACGTCCTGACTTTC.